This TCR beta chain derives from a study of blood T cell repertoires in COVID-19. Study as a whole: The origin of the acute and convalescent COVID-19 samples was the United States, Italy and Spain. From T cells, B-cell-depleted T cells, or PBMCs came the material, which was cDNA or gDNA.

This clone was detected only once. This CDR3 has 16 residues. The V gene's germline CDR1 is SGHVS and CDR2 FQNEAQ. Trimming cost V 4 bases and J 5 bases, with 19 bases left between them. Original data processing: Nucleated cell counts were estimated from reference gene primer amplification. The assay was immunoSEQ multiplex PCR, and TCRdb's table has in-frame clones only and misses some. V and J calls and clone size are given by that table; D and trimming were obtained from the DNA. This table holds roughly 210,000 clones, 88% found once. This sequence was found in a man in his 70s with acute or convalescent COVID-19. The sequencing sample was made of peripheral blood. The chain uses TRBV7-8 and TRBJ2-3; a possible D gene is TRBD1 (5 bases). DNA of the CDR3: TGTGCCAGCAGCTCCCAGGCCTTCAGTAGGGGAGATACGCAGTATTTT. Its translation is CASSSQAFSRGDTQYF.